This TCR beta chain derives from a study of read filtering for tumor transcriptome and immune sequencing. Study background: Whole-transcriptome libraries were prepared after DNase treatment.

Germline V gene lookup returns CDR1 MNHNY and CDR2 SVGAGI (reference sequence). The CDR3 runs 16 residues. J was trimmed by 1 base and V by 7 bases; bases with no gene match: 8. Whole-study findings and limits: Single-read clonotypes: roughly 80% of IR-seq clonotypes (around 3.5% of reads), 74.6% of RNA-seq clonotypes (nearly 45% of reads). IR-seq and RNA-seq agreed better without single-read clonotypes.

Molecular barcoded adaptors covering alpha/delta and beta/gamma chains were used on 400 ng RNA. TCRdb reprocessed the reads with MiXCR, giving one entry per CDR3 protein. Of 130,000 or so distinct CDR3 sequences in the sample, approximately 13% were seen once. This clonotype was seen at least ten times. Its cognate antigen is unknown. This sequence joins TRBV6-6 and TRBJ2-5; 11 nucleotides agree with TRBD2. This TCR derives from a donor at least 40 years old with multiple myeloma. Material: a population of CD138-negative cells sorted from bone marrow. This CDR3 is CASKAGLAGFQETQYF. The CDR3 DNA is TGTGCCAGCAAAGCTGGACTAGCGGGCTTCCAAGAGACCCAGTACTTC.